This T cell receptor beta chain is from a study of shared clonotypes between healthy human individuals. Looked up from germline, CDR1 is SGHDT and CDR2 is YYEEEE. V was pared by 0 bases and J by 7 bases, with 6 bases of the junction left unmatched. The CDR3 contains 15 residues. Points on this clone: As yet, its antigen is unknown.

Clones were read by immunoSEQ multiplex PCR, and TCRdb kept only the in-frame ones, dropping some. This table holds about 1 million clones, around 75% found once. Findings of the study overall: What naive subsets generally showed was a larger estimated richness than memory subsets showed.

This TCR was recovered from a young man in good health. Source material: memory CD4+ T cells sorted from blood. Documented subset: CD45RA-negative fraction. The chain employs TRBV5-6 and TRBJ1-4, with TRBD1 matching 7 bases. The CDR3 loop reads CASSLGGGSGEKLFF. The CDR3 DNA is TGTGCCAGCAGCTTGGGAGGGGGCTCTGGTGAAAAACTGTTTTTT.